This is a list of T cell receptor beta chains from one sample in a study of shared clonotypes between healthy human individuals. TCRdb's table, derived via immunoSEQ multiplex PCR, lists solely in-frame clones and lacks some. The profile shows around 2.1 million clones, approximately 96% of them singletons. The sequencing input was naive CD4+ T cells sorted from blood. These receptors were taken from a young man in good health. The CDR3 runs from the conserved cysteine through the conserved F or W. Each record gives: J gene, D gene, clone size, V gene, CDR3 protein, CDR3 DNA. A D gene is named only where the DNA matches it firmly. Rows give clone size only sometimes, using once, few, many, or a class for an expanded clone.

>TRBJ1-4|.|.|TRBV5-4
CASSLAAKGDSEKLFF
TGTGCCAGCAGCTTGGCGGCCAAGGGGGATAGCGAAAAACTGTTTTTT
>TRBJ2-3|.|.|TRBV11-3
CASSPSAIGRFTDTQYF
TGTGCCAGCAGCCCAAGCGCGATAGGACGGTTCACAGATACGCAGTATTTT
>TRBJ1-2|.|once|TRBV29-1
CSVERGTGGYTF
TGCAGCGTTGAAAGGGGTACGGGGGGCTACACCTTC
>TRBJ2-5|.|.|TRBV7-7
CASSSRGGTVQETQYF
TGTGCTAGCAGCTCTAGGGGCGGGACAGTACAAGAGACCCAGTACTTC
>TRBJ1-1|.|.|TRBV6-1
CASSEALDEAFF
TGTGCCAGCAGTGAAGCGCTAGATGAAGCTTTCTTT
>TRBJ2-1|TRBD2|.|TRBV11-2
CASSFGGSSYNEQFF
TGTGCCAGCAGCTTTGGCGGGAGCTCCTACAATGAGCAGTTCTTC
>TRBJ2-1|.|once|TRBV30
CAWTRGQRNEQFF
TGTGCCTGGACCCGGGGGCAGCGCAATGAGCAGTTCTTC
>TRBJ2-5|.|.|TRBV18
CASSPPAGETQYF
TGTGCCAGCTCACCACCGGCTGGGGAGACCCAGTACTTC
>TRBJ2-1|.|.|TRBV2
CASREPGVQFF
TGTGCCAGCAGGGAACCAGGGGTGCAGTTCTTC
>TRBJ1-4|.|.|TRBV1
CTSSHSRTGRLKKLFF
TGCACCAGCAGCCACTCCCGGACAGGACGATTAAAAAAACTGTTTTTT
>TRBJ1-1|.|.|TRBV7-6
CASSPFEMSNLTEAFF
TGTGCCAGCAGCCCCTTTGAGATGTCAAACCTCACTGAAGCTTTCTTT
>TRBJ2-3|.|.|TRBV19
CASTRGATETDTQYF
TGTGCCAGTACCCGGGGAGCAACGGAGACAGATACGCAGTATTTT
>TRBJ1-1|TRBD1|.|TRBV6-1
CASSEGTGWGNTEAFF
TGTGCCAGCAGTGAGGGGACAGGGTGGGGTAACACTGAAGCTTTCTTT
>TRBJ2-6|.|.|TRBV4-1
CASSRLFGPGANVLTF
TGCGCCAGCAGCCGACTGTTCGGCCCTGGGGCCAACGTCCTGACTTTC
>TRBJ2-7|.|few|TRBV18
CASSPVQGVEQYF
TGTGCCAGCTCACCAGTGCAGGGTGTCGAGCAGTACTTC
>TRBJ2-7|.|.|TRBV15
CATSPLEVAGEEQYF
TGTGCCACCAGCCCCTTGGAGGTGGCAGGGGAGGAGCAGTACTTC
>TRBJ2-7|.|.|TRBV7-9
CASIGGAGSSYEQYF
TGTGCCAGCATCGGCGGCGCCGGGTCTTCCTACGAGCAGTACTTC
>TRBJ2-4|.|.|TRBV7-2
CASGRGGLAKNIQYF
TGTGCCAGCGGACGAGGGGGGTTAGCCAAAAACATTCAGTACTTC
>TRBJ1-1|.|.|TRBV9
CASSPQGGGVGTEAFF
TGTGCCAGCAGCCCCCAGGGTGGGGGAGTCGGCACTGAAGCTTTCTTT
>TRBJ1-1|.|.|TRBV27
CASSLRKPMNTEAFF
TGTGCCAGCAGTTTAAGGAAGCCCATGAACACTGAAGCTTTCTTT
>TRBJ1-1|TRBD1|.|TRBV14
CASSTRTGQNTEAFF
TGTGCCAGCAGCACCCGGACAGGGCAGAACACTGAAGCTTTCTTT
>TRBJ1-1|.|.|TRBV20-1
CSVRHEAFF
TGCAGTGTACGCCATGAAGCTTTCTTT
>TRBJ2-1|.|.|TRBV5-4
CASSLEAGNNEQFF
TGTGCCAGCAGCTTGGAGGCAGGCAACAATGAGCAGTTCTTC
>TRBJ2-1|TRBD2|.|TRBV5-1
CASSLERGSNEQFF
TGCGCCAGCAGCTTAGAGCGGGGGAGTAATGAGCAGTTCTTC
>TRBJ2-7|.|.|TRBV18
CASSPVSAAYEQYF
TGTGCCAGCTCACCAGTTAGCGCGGCCTACGAGCAGTACTTC
>TRBJ1-4|TRBD1|.|TRBV28
CASSLASRGAKLFF
TGTGCCAGCAGCCTAGCGTCCAGGGGGGCAAAACTGTTTTTT
>TRBJ2-4|.|.|TRBV6-5
CASSANEGNIQYF
TGTGCCAGCAGCGCGAACGAAGGAAACATTCAGTACTTC
>TRBJ2-7|.|.|TRBV6-1
CASMSHEQYF
TGTGCCAGCATGAGCCACGAGCAGTACTTC
>TRBJ2-2|.|.|TRBV6-5
CASRQNRAGELFF
TGTGCCAGCAGGCAAAATAGGGCCGGGGAGCTGTTTTTT
>TRBJ1-5|.|once|TRBV7-2
CASSLAGAGNQPQHF
TGTGCCAGCAGCTTAGCAGGGGCGGGCAATCAGCCCCAGCATTTT
>TRBJ2-2|TRBD1|.|TRBV7-2
CASSSGTGESGELFF
TGTGCCAGCAGCTCAGGGACAGGGGAGTCCGGGGAGCTGTTTTTT
>TRBJ1-2|.|once|TRBV7-9
CASSQGGGYTF
TGTGCCAGCAGCCAAGGGGGTGGCTACACCTTC
>TRBJ1-1|.|.|TRBV2
CASSTWEEAFF
TGTGCCAGCAGCACCTGGGAGGAAGCTTTCTTT